The 32 T cell receptor beta chains presented below share a single source sample, sequenced in a study of T cell responses to AZD1222 COVID-19 vaccine. Libraries were prepared by immunoSEQ multiplex PCR; TCRdb keeps only in-frame clonotypes and omits some of them. The table shows 140,000 to 150,000 clones, with roughly 92% occurring only once. This specimen consisted of peripheral blood, obtained on day 0 of AZD1222 vaccination. The receptors here all came from an adult in good health.

The V gene is TRBV19, the J gene TRBJ2-3, with 13 bases that match TRBD2. The V gene's germline CDR1 is LNHDA and CDR2 SQIVND (reference sequence). V shed 3 bases, J shed 4 bases, and the junction held 10 bases outside the gene matches. The CDR3 totals 18 residues. This CDR3 is CASSMGWRTSGSSDTQYF. CDR3 nucleotide sequence: TGTGCCAGTAGTATGGGGTGGAGGACTAGCGGGAGTTCAGATACGCAGTATTTT.

The chain combines TRBV2 with TRBJ1-1, with 8 nucleotides matching TRBD1. In germline, CDR1 is SNHLY, CDR2 FYNNEI. The CDR3 totals 16 residues. Trimming cost V 2 bases and J 1 base; bases outside gene matches: 6. The CDR3 loop reads CASSEQGANRNTEAFF. As DNA, the CDR3 is TGTGCCAGCAGTGAACAGGGGGCAAATAGGAACACTGAAGCTTTCTTT.

The chain is built from TRBV21-1 and TRBJ1-3; TRBD1 is the table's D call and was not checked against the DNA. TRBV21-1 is designated a pseudogene. The CDR3 is 23 residues long. The CDR3 sequence: CASSKTEIRREQGAPFSGNTIYF. The CDR3 DNA sequence: TGTGCCAGCAGCAAGACCGAAATCCGCCGGGAACAGGGGGCCCCATTCTCTGGAAACACCATATATTTT.

The chain couples TRBV28 to TRBJ2-5, with a weak D call TRBD1 (6 bases). This CDR3 comprises 13 residues. The germline V gene has CDR1 MDHEN and CDR2 SYDVKM. Trimming removed 9 bases at V and 1 base at J, with 12 bases between. The chain's CDR3 is CASTQGSQETQYF. CDR3 nucleotide sequence: TGTGCCAGTACCCAGGGGTCCCAAGAGACCCAGTACTTC.

The rearrangement uses TRBV6-2 or TRBV6-3 and TRBJ2-1; tentatively, D is TRBD2 (6 bases). Looked up from germline, CDR1 is MNHEY and CDR2 is SVGEGT. V lost 2 bases, J lost 0 bases, and 11 bases lay in between. CDR3 length: 16 residues. As DNA, the CDR3 is TGTGCCAGCAGTTACAGAAGTAGCGGCTCCTACAATGAGCAGTTCTTC. Encoded protein: CASSYRSSGSYNEQFF.

This chain links TRBV7-9 with TRBJ2-5; TRBD1 matches at 10 bases. This CDR3 has 15 amino acids. The V gene end was trimmed by 5 bases and the J gene end by 5 bases; junction bases not matched to a gene: 8. Germline V gene data show CDR1 as SEHNR and CDR2 as FQNEAQ (reference sequence). CDR3 residues: CASSPWDRGPETQYF. The CDR3 DNA reads as TGTGCCAGCAGCCCCTGGGACAGGGGACCGGAGACCCAGTACTTC.

The V call is TRBV7-9, the J call TRBJ2-1; 7 bases match TRBD2. Germline V gene lookup returns CDR1 SEHNR and CDR2 FQNEAQ (reference sequence). The CDR3 consists of 13 residues. With V trimmed by 8 bases and J by 5 bases, 6 bases remained unmatched. The CDR3 DNA sequence: TGTGCCAGCGAAGCGGGGTGGGACAATGAGCAGTTCTTC. The encoded protein is CASEAGWDNEQFF.

The gene calls are TRBV11-2 and TRBJ2-7, with 10 bases lining up with TRBD2. This CDR3 is 15 amino acids long. With V trimmed by 5 bases and J by 0 bases, 4 bases remained unmatched. CDR1 SGHAT and CDR2 FQNNGV come from the germline V gene. In DNA form, the CDR3 reads TGTGCCAGCAGCGTAGCGGGAGGTCGCTCCTACGAGCAGTACTTC. Protein sequence: CASSVAGGRSYEQYF. Complete variable domain (other parts from reference TRBV11-2 and TRBJ2-7): EAGVAQSPRYKIIEKRQSVAFWCNPISGHATLYWYQQILGQGPKLLIQFQNNGVVDDSQLPKDRFSAERLKGVDSTLKIQPAKLEDSAVYLCASSVAGGRSYEQYFGPGTRLTVT.

This clone was counted only a few times. The V call is TRBV29-1, the J call TRBJ1-1; tentative D call: TRBD1 (5 bases). Germline V CDR1 and CDR2: SQVTM, ANQGSEA. Deletions cut 7 bases from V and 0 bases from J, with 18 bases between. The CDR3 length is 15 residues. The chain's CDR3 is CSGGPGWGMNTEAFF. The CDR3 DNA sequence: TGCAGCGGGGGACCAGGGTGGGGTATGAACACTGAAGCTTTCTTT.

About this clone: The same CDR3 is also encoded by other DNA sequences in this sample. V is TRBV28 and J is TRBJ2-7; D uncertain. The germline gives CDR1 MDHEN, CDR2 SYDVKM. The CDR3 covers 11 residues. Trimming removed 2 bases from V and 5 bases from J, with 4 bases in between. The CDR3 reads CASSLRDEQYF. For the CDR3, the DNA is TGTGCCAGCAGTTTAAGAGACGAGCAGTACTTC.

This chain links TRBV7-3 with TRBJ1-3, with no clear D. Germline V gene data show CDR1 as SGHTA and CDR2 as FQGTGA. With 5 bases removed from V and 2 bases from J, the gap between germline ends came to 13 bases. This CDR3 has 15 residues. CDR3 sequence: CASSASHRPGNTIYF. The CDR3 coding sequence is TGTGCCAGCAGCGCATCCCATAGGCCTGGAAACACCATATATTTT.

The chain couples TRBV29-1 to TRBJ1-2; D is unresolved. This CDR3 has 11 residues. The V end lost 7 bases, the J end lost 6 bases, and 12 bases lay between the germline ends. Germline V lookup: CDR1 SQVTM, CDR2 ANQGSEA. The CDR3: CSASRTHGYTF. In DNA, the CDR3 is TGCAGCGCCTCCCGGACCCATGGCTACACCTTC.

The rearrangement joins TRBV7-6 to TRBJ2-1; D gene uncertain. The V gene lost 3 bases and the J gene lost 6 bases, with 3 bases spanning the gap. Germline CDR1 SGHVS, CDR2 FNYEAQ. The CDR3 is made up of 11 amino acids. The CDR3 coding sequence is TGTGCCAGCAGCTTGGGCAATGAGCAGTTCTTC. Amino acid sequence: CASSLGNEQFF.

CDR3 bases: TGTGCCAGCAGTTATCAGTGGACCTACGAGCAGTACTTC. Its translation is CASSYQWTYEQYF. This chain joins TRBV6-2 or TRBV6-3 and TRBJ2-7; unclear D gene. CDR3 length: 13 residues. CDR1 is MNHEY, CDR2 SVGEGT, per germline. With 3 bases removed from V and 2 bases from J, the gap between germline ends came to 8 bases.

This chain links TRBV5-1 with TRBJ2-5, with D hard to call. CDR3 length: 14 amino acids. V was trimmed by 2 bases and J by 2 bases, leaving 10 bases between them. CDR1 SGHRS and CDR2 YFSETQ come from the germline V gene. The CDR3 sequence: CASSFTDGQETQYF. The CDR3 DNA follows: TGCGCCAGCAGCTTCACGGACGGTCAAGAGACCCAGTACTTC.

The chain links TRBV2 to TRBJ2-7; D gene ambiguous. With 5 bases removed from V and 6 bases from J, the gap between germline ends came to 8 bases. The germline gives CDR1 SNHLY, CDR2 FYNNEI. The CDR3 covers 11 residues. The CDR3 reads CASSPSGEQYF. The CDR3 region has the DNA TGTGCCAGCAGTCCCTCTGGCGAGCAGTACTTC.

This chain joins TRBV12-3 or TRBV12-4 and TRBJ2-7; D might be TRBD1 (5 bases). V lost 5 bases to trimming and J lost 4 bases, with 9 bases between them. The CDR3 contains 12 residues. In DNA, the CDR3 is TGTGCCAGCAGTCCAGGGTTGTACGAGCAGTACTTC. This codes for CASSPGLYEQYF.

This clone appeared a single time. V usage is TRBV7-6 and J usage is TRBJ1-1; maybe TRBD1 (6 bases). The CDR3 contains 14 residues. Trimming took 0 bases from V and 4 from J, leaving 9 bases between them. Germline values: CDR1 SGHVS, CDR2 FNYEAQ. In DNA, the CDR3 is TGTGCCAGCAGCTTAGCAGGGGGTGCCACTGAAGCTTTCTTT. This sequence encodes CASSLAGGATEAFF.

The chain joins TRBV5-1 to TRBJ1-6; TRBD1 matches at 9 bases. The J segment lost 7 bases and the V segment lost 3 bases, leaving 8 bases of the junction unmatched. CDR1 is SGHRS and CDR2 is YFSETQ in the germline V gene. CDR3 length equals 16 residues. CDR3 protein: CASSYGQGPGNSPLHF. In DNA form, the CDR3 reads TGCGCCAGCAGCTACGGACAGGGGCCAGGAAATTCACCCCTCCACTTT.

This clone was recorded only once. The V gene is TRBV6-6, the J gene TRBJ1-5; 8 nucleotides match TRBD1. Looked up from germline, CDR1 is MNHNY and CDR2 is SVGAGI (reference sequence). Trimming cost V 5 bases and J 2 bases; bases outside gene matches: 2. The CDR3 spans 14 residues. The DNA of the CDR3 is TGTGCCAGCAGTAAGACAGGGGGCAATCAGCCCCAGCATTTT. Amino acids: CASSKTGGNQPQHF.

This clone was seen a single time. CDR3 nucleotide sequence: TGCGCCAGCAGCCAAGTAGGAAGTAACGAGCAGTACTTC. Amino acid sequence: CASSQVGSNEQYF. This rearrangement joins TRBV4-1 to TRBJ2-7; D unclear. V lost 1 base, J lost 5 bases, and 9 bases lay in between. The V gene's germline CDR1 is MGHRA and CDR2 YSYEKL. This CDR3 has 13 residues.

The CDR3, as DNA: TGTGCCAGCAGCTTGTTCGGGACTACCCTCACCGGGGAGCTGTTTTTT. It translates to CASSLFGTTLTGELFF. J is TRBJ2-2 and V is TRBV11-3; 7 nucleotides match TRBD2. J was trimmed by 4 bases and V by 3 bases; bases with no gene match: 8. The CDR3 has 16 amino acids. The germline gives CDR1 SGHNT, CDR2 YENEEA.

J is TRBJ1-2 and V is TRBV5-1; possible D gene TRBD1, 5 bases. CDR3 length: 12 amino acids. CDR1 is SGHRS and CDR2 is YFSETQ in the germline V gene. With 7 bases removed from V and 4 bases from J, the gap between germline ends came to 11 bases. CDR3 residues: CASSAGSYGYTF. The CDR3 DNA is TGCGCCAGCTCCGCAGGGAGCTATGGCTACACCTTC.

This chain uses TRBV6-5 with TRBJ1-2, with 8 positions matching TRBD1. The germline V gene encodes CDR1 MNHEY and CDR2 SVGAGI. The CDR3 contains 12 residues. J was trimmed by 7 bases and V by 5 bases; bases with no gene match: 3. In DNA, the CDR3 is TGTGCCAGCAGTCAGGGGGCGGTTGGCTACACCTTC. It codes for CASSQGAVGYTF.

The chain carries TRBV4-1 and TRBJ1-2; a weak D match, TRBD1 (6 bases). Trimming cost V 1 base and J 4 bases, with 13 bases left between them. Germline lookup yields CDR1 MGHRA and CDR2 YSYEKL. This CDR3 contains 15 residues. The CDR3 DNA reads as TGCGCCAGCAGCCAAGGCGAACAGGGCTCCTATGGCTACACCTTC. It yields the protein CASSQGEQGSYGYTF.

J is TRBJ1-1 and V is TRBV19; D remains ambiguous. The V end lost 3 bases, the J end lost 10 bases, and 9 bases lay between the germline ends. The CDR3 loop spans 11 amino acids. Germline CDR1 reads LNHDA; CDR2 reads SQIVND (reference sequence). CDR3: CASSIRVGAFF. CDR3 nucleotide sequence: TGTGCCAGTAGTATTAGGGTCGGAGCTTTCTTT.

This clone appeared a single time. This rearrangement joins TRBV5-1 to TRBJ1-3; possible D gene TRBD1, 6 bases. Trimming removed 0 bases from V and 0 bases from J, with 10 bases in between. Germline V gene sequence: CDR1 SGHRS, CDR2 YFSETQ. The CDR3 loop spans 16 amino acids. The chain's CDR3 is CASSLANRVSGNTIYF. The CDR3 nucleotides are TGCGCCAGCAGCTTGGCGAACAGGGTCTCTGGAAACACCATATATTTT.

This clone was observed once. The chain couples TRBV28 to TRBJ1-1; the D gene is possibly TRBD1 (6 bases). V lost 7 bases and J 2 bases, leaving 11 bases between the germline ends. Looked up from germline, CDR1 is MDHEN and CDR2 is SYDVKM. The CDR3 runs to 13 residues. CDR3 in DNA: TGTGCCAGCATCGGAGGGGGAAACACTGAAGCTTTCTTT. Translating gives CASIGGGNTEAFF.

V is TRBV7-3 and J is TRBJ2-2; D is ambiguous. This CDR3 spans 12 amino acids. Germline V CDR1 and CDR2: SGHTA, FQGTGA. The V end lost 0 bases, the J end lost 7 bases, and 3 bases lay between the germline ends. CDR3 loop: CASSLTDGELFF. The CDR3 nucleotides read TGTGCCAGCAGCTTAACGGACGGGGAGCTGTTTTTT.

The chain joins TRBV30 to TRBJ2-1, with 13 bases aligning to TRBD2. Germline loops: CDR1 GTSNPN, CDR2 SVGIG (reference sequence). The CDR3 is made up of 15 amino acids. J lost 4 bases, V lost 4 bases, and 4 bases had no gene match. The CDR3 region has the DNA TGTGCCTGGATCGGACTAGCGGGAGTGTACAATGAGCAGTTCTTC. Translating gives CAWIGLAGVYNEQFF.

The V gene is TRBV7-9, the J gene TRBJ2-7; TRBD2 is a possible D gene (5 bases). This CDR3 is 14 amino acids long. The germline V and J ends were trimmed by 1 base and 1 base, with 8 bases remaining between them. Germline V gene lookup returns CDR1 SEHNR and CDR2 FQNEAQ (reference sequence). CDR3 nucleotide sequence: TGTGCCAGCAGCTTAGGAGCGGATTCCTACGAGCAGTACTTC. Encoded protein: CASSLGADSYEQYF.

CDR3 protein: CASRQTRQGVEAFF. Here the CDR3 DNA reads TGCGCCAGCAGACAAACAAGACAGGGTGTTGAAGCTTTCTTT. This sequence joins TRBV5-1 and TRBJ1-1; 7 bases match TRBD1. The V gene's germline CDR1 is SGHRS and CDR2 YFSETQ. The CDR3 length is 14 residues. The J segment lost 7 bases and the V segment lost 5 bases, leaving 11 bases of the junction unmatched. The entire variable domain, with the rest obtained from reference TRBV5-1 and TRBJ1-1, is as follows: KAGVTQTPRYLIKTRGQQVTLSCSPISGHRSVSWYQQTPGQGLQFLFEYFSETQRNKGNFPGRFSGRQFSNSRSEMNVSTLELGDSALYLCASRQTRQGVEAFFGQGTRLTVV.